This entry is about one T cell receptor beta chain. Its antigen is unidentified. The data were obtained in a study of PD-1 blockade in classical Hodgkin lymphoma. Whole-study context: On a schedule of every 2 weeks, patients received nivolumab 3 mg/kg intravenously.

TCRdb keeps only in-frame clones here, not all; method: immunoSEQ multiplex PCR. The table lists around 9,700 clones, roughly 80% of them singletons. This sample's time point: cycle 4 day 1 (C4D1), after 5 to 7 weeks of nivolumab. After autologous stem cell transplantation all patients relapsed, and prior brentuximab vedotin exposure differed between cohorts. Study results and caveats: Possible causes of repertoire differences, disease activity or prior therapy, remain undefined. Nivolumab starters within 1 year of ASCT were excluded. Baseline diversity in complete responders resembled that of newly diagnosed patients.

Germline-derived CDR1 and CDR2 are SGHRS and YFSETQ. The CDR3 totals 15 residues. Trimming pared 8 bases from V and 0 bases from J, leaving 18 bases between. The TCR comes from a human donor with classical Hodgkin lymphoma. The chain is built from TRBV5-1 and TRBJ2-7; D may be TRBD1 (7 bases). The source was peripheral blood mononuclear cells (PBMCs), collected before the fourth cycle of nivolumab. In nucleotides, the CDR3 is TGCGCCAGTAGACTAGGACAGGCCCCCTCCTACGAGCAGTACTTC. Its translation: CASRLGQAPSYEQYF.